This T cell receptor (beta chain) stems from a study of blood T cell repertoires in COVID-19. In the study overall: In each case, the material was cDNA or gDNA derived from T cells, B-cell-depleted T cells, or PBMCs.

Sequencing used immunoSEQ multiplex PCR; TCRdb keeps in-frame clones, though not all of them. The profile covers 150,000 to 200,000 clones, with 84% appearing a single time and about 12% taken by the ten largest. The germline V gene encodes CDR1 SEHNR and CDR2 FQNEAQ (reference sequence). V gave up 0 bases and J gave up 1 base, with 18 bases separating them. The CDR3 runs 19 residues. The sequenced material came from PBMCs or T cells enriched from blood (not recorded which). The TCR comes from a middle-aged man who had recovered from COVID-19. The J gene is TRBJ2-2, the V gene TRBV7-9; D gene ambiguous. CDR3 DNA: TGTGCCAGCAGCTTAGCGCGCAGGATCGAACTTATGAACACCGGGGAGCTGTTTTTT. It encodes CASSLARRIELMNTGELFF.